The TCR beta chain described here comes from a study of shared clonotypes between healthy human individuals (dated by TCRdb to 2018 to 2021). Broadly, across the study: A couple of women and a few men aged 18 to 49 years were included in the cohort. The study deeply sequenced blood TCR repertoires of about 5 healthy adults to estimate repertoire size and the extent of clonotype sharing between individuals. Different laboratories and diverse techniques were used to prepare libraries and sequence TCR repertoires, to increase sequencing depth and limit assay-specific biases. Between about 0.8 and 9 billion PBMCs per donor were obtained by leukapheresis.

Broader findings and caveats from the paper: Pairwise subsampling indicated that sequencing depth was expected to affect the degree of clonotype sharing among donors. Because the study included only a small number of donors, the genetic and exposure-history diversity represented was limited. Sampling was restricted to blood, and TCR repertoires in tissues likely differ from the TCR repertoires found in blood.

The donors were healthy, HIV-negative adults with no recently reported acute infections or vaccinations. Only Caucasian adults living in Nashville, Tennessee, USA were represented among the donors. For unsorted samples, tens of millions of PBMCs were counted and genomic DNA was extracted with the QIAamp DNA Blood Mini kit. After blood collection by leukapheresis, PBMCs were isolated using Ficoll-Histopaque density gradient centrifugation and then cryopreserved in the vapor phase of liquid nitrogen. Including cysteine and phenylalanine, the CDR3 has 13 amino acids. Solely the CDR3 DNA is kept, with 39 bases framed from the first base. V sheds 8 bases and J sheds 8 bases, leaving 19 bases between their ends. With respect to this clone: Its antigen remains unidentified. Base quality data are lacking; no much larger clone is found one base away.

TCR CDR3 regions were amplified from genomic DNA by multiplex PCR using the deep immunoSEQ assay. For each cell subset, the extracted genomic DNA was distributed evenly across all wells of several immunoSEQ 96-well plates, and each plate served as one replicate. For unsorted PBMC, roughly 270 ng genomic DNA, equal to around 30,000 T cell genomes, was loaded into each replicate PCR. Genomic DNA from unsorted PBMC was sequenced over ten immunoSEQ deep assay plates. Purified libraries were measured with a Qubit 3.0 fluorometer, size-checked on a Bioanalyzer 2100, and measured again with the KAPA Library Quantification kit. Each immunoSEQ 96-well plate was sequenced on its own single-read 150-cycle Illumina NextSeq 550 flow cell. For the original study's pipeline: Because only junctional sequences without quality scores were contained in the immunoSEQ output, filtering matching that applied to full-length reads could not be performed. Sequences were annotated with PyIR, a Python wrapper for IgBLAST v1.9, using IMGT germline references to assign V/J genes and CDR3. Reads with weak V/J assignments (E-value above 1e-6), missing CDR3, stop codons, out-of-frame junctions, or ambiguous translated residues were removed. V3J clonotypes were defined as sequences sharing the same inferred V gene, J gene, and CDR3 amino acid sequence. Percentage overlap between repertoires was calculated by dividing the number of shared unique clonotypes by the size of the smaller repertoire. Repertoire richness was assessed with RTK rarefaction, the Chao1 estimator, and Recon v2.1 estimates of unobserved clonotypes. Held by TCRdb, this immuneACCESS table contains in-frame sequences only and omits some clones. Under half of the omission traces to an unresolved V gene where checked; the cause of the rest is unknown. V and J calls plus clone size are reproduced from that table; the DNA served to infer D and trimming. The table for this sample lists approximately 500,000 clones; roughly 85% of them were counted only once. The ten largest clones capture approximately 12% of the sample.

This receptor was taken from a woman between 40 and 50 years old in good health. Some clones in this sample may be carry-over from other donors' samples. The specimen sequenced was PBMCs. This chain joins TRBV5-3 to TRBJ1-2; a weak D assignment points to TRBD1 (5 bases agree). TRBV5-3 is given ORF status, its function remaining uncertain. CDR3 protein: CASSPGRAWGYTF. The DNA is as follows: TGTGCCAGCAGCCCGGGCAGGGCATGGGGCTACACCTTC.